The rows below give T cell receptor beta chains drawn from one sample of a study of shared clonotypes between healthy human individuals. The protocol was immunoSEQ multiplex PCR, while the TCRdb copy is restricted to in-frame clones and leaves out a portion. The data show about 2.1 million clones, approximately 94% seen once. What was sequenced was naive CD8+ T cells from PBMCs. The origin of the receptors is a man aged 18 to 29 in good health. Some clones in this sample may be carry-over from other donors' samples. Each CDR3 is given with its conserved first and last residue. D genes are given only for firm matches. Size is stated for part of the rows, as once, few or many counts, or as a class when the clone is expanded.

J,D,size,V,DNA,CDR3
TRBJ2-7,TRBD2,.,TRBV4-2,TGTGCCAGCAGCCAAGCGGGTACTAGCGGCCCCTACGAGCAGTACTTC,CASSQAGTSGPYEQYF
TRBJ2-4,.,.,TRBV7-9,TGTGCCAGCAGCATAGCCCAGGGACCTCTTCTTGGCATTCAGTACTTC,CASSIAQGPLLGIQYF
TRBJ2-7,TRBD2,once,TRBV19,TGTGCCAGTACTCCGGGACTAGCGAGCAACGAGCAGTACTTC,CASTPGLASNEQYF
TRBJ2-7,TRBD1,.,TRBV28,TGTGCCAGCAGTTTCCCCGGGACAGCCTACGAGCAGTACTTC,CASSFPGTAYEQYF
TRBJ2-1,TRBD2,.,TRBV9,TGTGCCAGCAGCGTAGCTTTGACGCGGGGGTCGTCCTACAATGAGCAGTTCTTC,CASSVALTRGSSYNEQFF
TRBJ2-7,.,.,TRBV11-2,TGTGCCAGCAGCTGGCACCCGGACCCGGACTACGAGCAGTACTTC,CASSWHPDPDYEQYF
TRBJ2-7,.,.,TRBV28,TGTGCCAGCAGTTTGCTTTTCAGGAGATCCTACGAGCAGTACTTC,CASSLLFRRSYEQYF
TRBJ1-2,TRBD1,.,TRBV27,TGTGCCAGCAGTTTACCCAGGGGACAGGGAGGTTTGAACTATGGCTACACCTTC,CASSLPRGQGGLNYGYTF
TRBJ2-7,.,.,TRBV7-8,TGTGCCAGCAGGGAATCGGGGCCCTACGAGCAGTACTTC,CASRESGPYEQYF
TRBJ1-2,.,.,TRBV6-6,TGTGCCAGCAGCACAAGACAAGATGGGGGCTACACCTTC,CASSTRQDGGYTF
TRBJ2-7,.,.,TRBV9,TGTGCCAGCAGCGTAGGAGAGACGCCCTACGAGCAGTACTTC,CASSVGETPYEQYF
TRBJ2-7,.,.,TRBV27,TGTGCCAGCAGGCAGAGGGGGTCCTACGAGCAGTACTTC,CASRQRGSYEQYF
TRBJ2-7,TRBD2,.,TRBV29-1,TGCAGCGTTGCTCTAGCGGGAGGGATCTACGAGCAGTACTTC,CSVALAGGIYEQYF
TRBJ2-7,.,.,TRBV7-6,TGTGCCAGCAGCGCACGGAACGAGCAGTACTTC,CASSARNEQYF
TRBJ2-6,.,.,TRBV27,TGTGCCAGCAGTTTATCGGCAGGCGCTGGGGCCAACGTCCTGACTTTC,CASSLSAGAGANVLTF
TRBJ2-7,.,.,TRBV4-2,TGTGCCAGCAGCCTCCTAGGGAGTTTCCTCCCGACCGAGCAGTACTTC,CASSLLGSFLPTEQYF
TRBJ2-1,TRBD2,once,TRBV4-1,TGCGCCAGCAGCCAACCTGCGGGAGAGAGCTACAATGAGCAGTTCTTC,CASSQPAGESYNEQFF
TRBJ2-7,.,.,TRBV5-6,TGTGCCAGCAGCTTGAGGGGGGGCGAGCAGTACTTC,CASSLRGGEQYF
TRBJ2-7,TRBD1,.,TRBV19,TGTGCCAGTAGTATTCTCGGGACAGGGAGGGGCGTCCAGTACTTC,CASSILGTGRGVQYF
TRBJ2-2,.,once,TRBV7-7,TGTGCCAGCAGCTTCCCAAGCACCGGGGAGCTGTTTTTT,CASSFPSTGELFF
TRBJ2-6,.,.,TRBV6-5,TGTGCCAGCAGCCCCCTAATCTCTGGGGCCAACGTCCTGACTTTC,CASSPLISGANVLTF
TRBJ2-7,.,.,TRBV7-9,TGTGCCAGCAGCTTGGGGAGTTACGAGCAGTACTTC,CASSLGSYEQYF
TRBJ2-7,.,.,TRBV6-1,TGTGCCAGCAGTCTTCGGACGGGTTACGAGCAGTACTTC,CASSLRTGYEQYF
TRBJ2-1,TRBD2,.,TRBV11-2,TGTGCCAGCAGTCCAGGGACTACCTCCTACAATGAGCAGTTCTTC,CASSPGTTSYNEQFF
TRBJ2-3,.,once,TRBV6-5,TGTGCCAGCAGTTACTCAGTTACCCTCACAGATACGCAGTATTTT,CASSYSVTLTDTQYF
TRBJ2-2,TRBD1,.,TRBV2,TGTGCCAGCAGAGGGACAGGGTCCGGGGAGCTGTTTTTT,CASRGTGSGELFF
TRBJ2-7,.,once,TRBV11-1,TGTGCCAGCAGCGCCTGGACTGAAACACCCTACGAGCAGTACTTC,CASSAWTETPYEQYF
TRBJ1-3,TRBD1,.,TRBV28,TGTGCCAGCAGTTTATATCAGGGGGTTCAAAACACCATATATTTT,CASSLYQGVQNTIYF